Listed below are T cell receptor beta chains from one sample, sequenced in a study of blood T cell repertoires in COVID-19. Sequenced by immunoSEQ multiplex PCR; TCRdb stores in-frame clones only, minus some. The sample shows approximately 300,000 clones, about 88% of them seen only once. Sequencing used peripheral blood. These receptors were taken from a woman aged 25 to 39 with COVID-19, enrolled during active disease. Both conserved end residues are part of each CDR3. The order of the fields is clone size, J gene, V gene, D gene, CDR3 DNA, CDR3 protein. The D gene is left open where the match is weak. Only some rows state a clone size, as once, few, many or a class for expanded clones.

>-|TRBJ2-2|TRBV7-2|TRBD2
TGTGCCAGCAGCCCCCTAGCGGGAGACGGGGAGCTGTTTTTT
CASSPLAGDGELFF
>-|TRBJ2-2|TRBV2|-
TGTGCCAGCAGACGGACAGCGAACACCGGGGAGCTGTTTTTT
CASRRTANTGELFF
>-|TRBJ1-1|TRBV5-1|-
TGCGCCAGCAGCTCTGTCCGACAGACCAACACTGAAGCTTTCTTT
CASSSVRQTNTEAFF
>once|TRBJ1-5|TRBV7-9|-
TGTGCCAGCAGCTTAGACAGGGGCAATCAGCCCCAGCATTTT
CASSLDRGNQPQHF
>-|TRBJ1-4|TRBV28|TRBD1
TGTGCCAGCAGCGGGACAGGGGCGGGTGAAAAACTGTTTTTT
CASSGTGAGEKLFF
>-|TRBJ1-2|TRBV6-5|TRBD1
TGTGCCAGCAGCCGCGGGACAGATGGCTACACCTTC
CASSRGTDGYTF
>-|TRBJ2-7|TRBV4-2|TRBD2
TGTGCCAGCAGCCAAGCCGTCCCGACTAGCGGGTTCTACGAGCAGTACTTC
CASSQAVPTSGFYEQYF
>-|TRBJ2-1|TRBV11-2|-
TGTGCCAGCAGCTTGGGCTCTAACAATGAGCAGTTCTTC
CASSLGSNNEQFF
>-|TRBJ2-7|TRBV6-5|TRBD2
TGTGCCAGCAGTCAGCCGGGACTAGTAACTTACGAGCAGTACTTC
CASSQPGLVTYEQYF
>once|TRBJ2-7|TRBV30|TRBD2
TGTGCCTGGAGTAACGATAGGGCGGGGGCCTACGAGCAGTACTTC
CAWSNDRAGAYEQYF
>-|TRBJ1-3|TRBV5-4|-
TGTGCCAGCAGCTGGGGAGCAAACTCTGGAAACACCATATATTTT
CASSWGANSGNTIYF
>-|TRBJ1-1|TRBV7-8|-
TGTGCCAGCCGCAGGGAACAGACCACTGAAGCTTTCTTT
CASRREQTTEAFF
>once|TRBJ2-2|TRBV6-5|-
TGTGCCAGCAGTTACATGGGGGCGGGGGAGCTGTTTTTT
CASSYMGAGELFF
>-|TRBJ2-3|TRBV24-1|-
TGTGCCACCAGTGACTCCCTTAGACTGTTAGATACGCAGTATTTT
CATSDSLRLLDTQYF
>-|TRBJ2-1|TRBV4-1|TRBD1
TGCGCCAGCAGCCAAGACCCCGGGACAGGCGGGAATGAGCAGTTCTTC
CASSQDPGTGGNEQFF
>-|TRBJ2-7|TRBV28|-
TGTGCCAGCAGTGAAGACAGAGTACCCCGCGAGCAGTACTTC
CASSEDRVPREQYF
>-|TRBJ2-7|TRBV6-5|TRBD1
TGTGCCAGCACCCCCGGGGGACAGGGGTACGAGCAGTACTTC
CASTPGGQGYEQYF
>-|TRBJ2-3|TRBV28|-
TGTGCCAGCAGTTTAGGTGACAGGTCAGATACGCAGTATTTT
CASSLGDRSDTQYF
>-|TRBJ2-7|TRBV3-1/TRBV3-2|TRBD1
TGTGCCAGCAGCCCTTGGGACAGGGACCCCGAGCAGTACTTC
CASSPWDRDPEQYF
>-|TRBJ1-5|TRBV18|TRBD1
TGTGCCAGCTCGCCACAGGGGGCCGATCAGCCCCAGCATTTT
CASSPQGADQPQHF
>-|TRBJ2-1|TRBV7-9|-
TGTGCCAGCAGCTTAGGCGGGAGAGGGGGTGAGCAGTTCTTC
CASSLGGRGGEQFF
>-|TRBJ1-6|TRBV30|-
TGTGCCTGGATTAGGGGAGGGTCACCCCTCCACTTT
CAWIRGGSPLHF
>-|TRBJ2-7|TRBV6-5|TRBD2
TGTGCCAGCAGCCCACTAGCGGCTTCCTACGAGCAGTACTTC
CASSPLAASYEQYF
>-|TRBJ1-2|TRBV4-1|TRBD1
TGCGCCAGCAGCCAAGTCCGGACAGGGGGCGCGGACTATGGCTACACCTTC
CASSQVRTGGADYGYTF
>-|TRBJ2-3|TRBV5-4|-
TGTGCCAGCAGCCCCAGACAGGGCACAGATACGCAGTATTTT
CASSPRQGTDTQYF
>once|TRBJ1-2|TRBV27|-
TGTGCCAGCAGTTCCGCCGGGAGGCTCCTAAGTGGCTACACCTTC
CASSSAGRLLSGYTF
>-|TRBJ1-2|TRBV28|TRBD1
TGTGCCAGCAGCCGGACAGGATCAAGTAACTATGGCTACACCTTC
CASSRTGSSNYGYTF
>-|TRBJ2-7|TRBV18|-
TGTGCCAGCTCACCAGAGACTAGGACCATTCTTGAGCAGTACTTC
CASSPETRTILEQYF
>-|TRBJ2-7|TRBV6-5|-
TGTGCCAGCAGTCCTTCCCGGGGGGCCCGGTACGAGCAGTACTTC
CASSPSRGARYEQYF
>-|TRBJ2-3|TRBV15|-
TGTGCCACCAGCAGAGAGACGGGTACGCAGTATTTT
CATSRETGTQYF
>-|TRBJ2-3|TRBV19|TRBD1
TGTGCCAGTAGTATGGGCCCTGCAGGGGGAAAGGCCACAGATACGCAGTATTTT
CASSMGPAGGKATDTQYF
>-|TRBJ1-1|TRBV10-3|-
TGTGCCATCAGCCCCGGACATCTCACTGAAGCTTTCTTT
CAISPGHLTEAFF
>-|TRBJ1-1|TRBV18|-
TGTGCCAGCTCATCTACAGAAAACACTGAAGCTTTCTTT
CASSSTENTEAFF
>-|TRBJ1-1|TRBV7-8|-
TGTGCCAGCAGCTTAGCGACAGCTGAAGCTTTCTTT
CASSLATAEAFF
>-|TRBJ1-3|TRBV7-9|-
TGTGCCAGCAGCTCCCAGGCCTCTGGAAACACCATATATTTT
CASSSQASGNTIYF
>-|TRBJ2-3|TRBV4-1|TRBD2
TGCGCCAGCAGCCTCCTCGGGACTAGCGGGAGGGCTTTAGTAGATACGCAGTATTTT
CASSLLGTSGRALVDTQYF
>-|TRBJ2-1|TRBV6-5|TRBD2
TGTGCCAGCAGTACCCTAGCGGGAGCTTACAATGAGCAGTTCTTC
CASSTLAGAYNEQFF
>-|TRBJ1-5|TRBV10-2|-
TGCGCCAGCAGTGACCCCCGGGACACTTATCAGCCCCAGCATTTT
CASSDPRDTYQPQHF
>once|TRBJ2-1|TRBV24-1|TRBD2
TGTGCCACCAGTAAGGTAGCGGGGGCCTATAATGAGCAGTTCTTC
CATSKVAGAYNEQFF
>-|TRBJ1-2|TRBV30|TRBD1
TGTGCCTGGAGTCGGGACAGGGACTATGGCTACACCTTC
CAWSRDRDYGYTF
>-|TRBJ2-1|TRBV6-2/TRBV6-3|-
TGTGCCAGCAGTCGGTCTCGAAGGAGCTCCTACAATGAGCAGTTCTTC
CASSRSRRSSYNEQFF
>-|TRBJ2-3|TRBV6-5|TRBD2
TGTGCCAGCTCTTCTAGCGGGGGCGGAGATACGCAGTATTTT
CASSSSGGGDTQYF
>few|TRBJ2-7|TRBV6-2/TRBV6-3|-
TGTGCCAGCAGTTACTCCCTAAGATACGAGCAGTACTTC
CASSYSLRYEQYF
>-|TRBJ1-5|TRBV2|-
TGTGCCAGCAGTGAGGGGAGTAGCAATCAGCCCCAGCATTTT
CASSEGSSNQPQHF
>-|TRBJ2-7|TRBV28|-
TGTGCCAGCACTTCAGGGCCTGCACCCTCCTACGAGCAGTACTTC
CASTSGPAPSYEQYF
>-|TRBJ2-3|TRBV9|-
TGTGCCAGCAGCGTAGGCCTTAGGACATCTAGCACAGATACGCAGTATTTT
CASSVGLRTSSTDTQYF
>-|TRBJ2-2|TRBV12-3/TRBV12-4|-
TGTGCCAGCGGGCGGGAGAACACCGGGGAGCTGTTTTTT
CASGRENTGELFF
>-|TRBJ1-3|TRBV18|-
TGTGCCAGCTCACCACCAGAAGAGCGAAACACCATATATTTT
CASSPPEERNTIYF
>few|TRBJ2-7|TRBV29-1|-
TGCAGCGTTGGGCCGGAGAGCTCCTACGAGCAGTACTTC
CSVGPESSYEQYF
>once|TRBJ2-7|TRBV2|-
TGTGCCAGGGGGGCCCCTAGCTCCTACGAGCAGTACTTC
CARGAPSSYEQYF
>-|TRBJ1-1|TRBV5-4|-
TGTGCCAGCAGCTGGGGGCGGAACACTGAAGCTTTCTTT
CASSWGRNTEAFF